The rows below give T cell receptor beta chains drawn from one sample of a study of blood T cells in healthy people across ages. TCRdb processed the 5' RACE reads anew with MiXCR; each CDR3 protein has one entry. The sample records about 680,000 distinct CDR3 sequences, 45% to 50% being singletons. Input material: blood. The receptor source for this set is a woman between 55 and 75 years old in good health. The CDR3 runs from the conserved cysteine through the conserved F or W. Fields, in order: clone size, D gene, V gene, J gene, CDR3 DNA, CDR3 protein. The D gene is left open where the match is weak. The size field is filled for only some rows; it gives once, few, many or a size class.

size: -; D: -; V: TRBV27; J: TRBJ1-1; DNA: TGTGCCAGCAGGAGGGGGACTGAAGCTTTCTTT; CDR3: CASRRGTEAFF
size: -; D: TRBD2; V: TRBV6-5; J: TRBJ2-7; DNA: TGTGCCAGCAGTTTCGGGGGGGTTAGCTACGAGCAGTACTTC; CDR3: CASSFGGVSYEQYF
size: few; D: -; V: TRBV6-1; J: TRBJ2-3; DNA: TGTGCCAGCAGTCCAGGGACTCACCTACGAGAGATAGATACGCAGTATTTT; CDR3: CASSPGTHLREIDTQYF
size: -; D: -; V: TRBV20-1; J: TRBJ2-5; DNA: TGCAGTGCAAATGGTCCTAAGAATCAAGAGACCCAGTACTTC; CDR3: CSANGPKNQETQYF
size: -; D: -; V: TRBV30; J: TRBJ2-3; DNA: TGTGCCTGGAGTACCGTTAGCACAGATACGCAGTATTTT; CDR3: CAWSTVSTDTQYF
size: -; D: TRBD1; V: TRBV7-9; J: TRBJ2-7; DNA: TGTGCCAGCAGCCAGGGACAGGGGGCAGGCGAGCAGTACTTC; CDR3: CASSQGQGAGEQYF
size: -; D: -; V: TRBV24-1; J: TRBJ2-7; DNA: TGTGCCACCAGTGACCCCACAGAGCAGTACTTC; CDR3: CATSDPTEQYF
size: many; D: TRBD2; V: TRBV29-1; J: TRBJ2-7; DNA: TGCAGCGTTGGCACTAGCGGAAGCTACGAGCAGTACTTC; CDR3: CSVGTSGSYEQYF
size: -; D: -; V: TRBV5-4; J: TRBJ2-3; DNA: TGTGCCAGCAGCTTGGGCGAGGCCCACACAGATACGCAGTATTTT; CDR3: CASSLGEAHTDTQYF
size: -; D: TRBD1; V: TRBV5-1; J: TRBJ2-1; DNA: TGCGCCAGCTGGGTTAGGACAGGTAGCTACAATGAGCAGTTCTTC; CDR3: CASWVRTGSYNEQFF
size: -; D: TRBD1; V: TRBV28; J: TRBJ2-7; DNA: TGTGCCAGCAGCCAACCGGGACAGGGGAGCAACGAGCAGTACTTC; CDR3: CASSQPGQGSNEQYF
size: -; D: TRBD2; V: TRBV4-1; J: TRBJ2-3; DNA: TGCGCCAGCAGCCAAGATTGGGGGGGGTCCCTCACAGATACGCAGTATTTT; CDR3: CASSQDWGGSLTDTQYF
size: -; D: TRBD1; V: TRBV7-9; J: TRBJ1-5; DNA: TGTGCCAGCAGCTTACAGGGGGATCCTCAGCCCCAGCATTTT; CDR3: CASSLQGDPQPQHF
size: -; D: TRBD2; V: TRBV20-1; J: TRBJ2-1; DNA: TGCAGTGCTACTTCATTAGCGGGACGCTACAATGAGCAGTTCTTC; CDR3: CSATSLAGRYNEQFF
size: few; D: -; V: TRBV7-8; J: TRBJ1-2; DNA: TGTGCCAGCAGCTTAGGGGCTGGTTCTGGCTACACCTTC; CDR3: CASSLGAGSGYTF
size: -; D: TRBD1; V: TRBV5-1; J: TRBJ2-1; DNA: TGCGCCAGCAGCTTGGCATCCGGACAGGGAATCAATGAGCAGTTCTTC; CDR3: CASSLASGQGINEQFF
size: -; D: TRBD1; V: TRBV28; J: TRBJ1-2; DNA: TGTGCCAGCAGTTCATCGGGACAGGGTGACTATGGCTACACCTTC; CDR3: CASSSSGQGDYGYTF
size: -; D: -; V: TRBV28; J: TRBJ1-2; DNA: TGTGCCTCCAAATTGGGGGGAATCGACTATGGCTACACCTTC; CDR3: CASKLGGIDYGYTF
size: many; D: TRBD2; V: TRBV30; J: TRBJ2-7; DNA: TGTGCCTGGGGACTAGCGGGATCGGGGTCCTACGAGCAGTACTTC; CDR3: CAWGLAGSGSYEQYF
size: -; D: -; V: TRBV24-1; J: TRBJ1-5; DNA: TGTGCCACCAGTGATTTGCAGGGAAATCAGCCCCAGCATTTT; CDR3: CATSDLQGNQPQHF
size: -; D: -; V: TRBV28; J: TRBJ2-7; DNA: TGTGCCAGCAGCCGATCACAGGGGTTTGGGAGGAGCGAGCAGTACTTC; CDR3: CASSRSQGFGRSEQYF
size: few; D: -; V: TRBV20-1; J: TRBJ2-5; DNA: TGCAGTGCTAGAGATACTAACTTAAGGGAGACCCAGTACTTC; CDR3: CSARDTNLRETQYF
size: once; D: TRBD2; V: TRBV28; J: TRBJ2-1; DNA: TGTGCCAGCAGTCCCTCGGGACTAGCGGGGACCTACAATGAGCAGTTCTTC; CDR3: CASSPSGLAGTYNEQFF
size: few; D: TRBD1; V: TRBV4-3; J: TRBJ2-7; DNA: TGCGCCAGCAGCCAAGTCGGGACAGCCCTCTACGAGCAGTACTTC; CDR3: CASSQVGTALYEQYF
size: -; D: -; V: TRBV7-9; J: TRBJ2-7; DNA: TGTGCCAGCCTTAGTTCCTCCTACGAGCAGTACTTC; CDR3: CASLSSSYEQYF
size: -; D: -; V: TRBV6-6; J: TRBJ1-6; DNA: TGTGCCAGCAGTTACTCGCACCCACCCCTCCACTTT; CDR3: CASSYSHPPLHF
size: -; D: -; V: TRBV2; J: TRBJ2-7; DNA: TGTGCCAGCAAGTCTAGCCGGGGTCACGAGCAGTACTTC; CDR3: CASKSSRGHEQYF
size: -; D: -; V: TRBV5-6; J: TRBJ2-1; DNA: TGTGCCAGCAGCTTGGAGGAAGGTTCAGGGTTTGATGAGCAGTTCTTC; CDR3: CASSLEEGSGFDEQFF
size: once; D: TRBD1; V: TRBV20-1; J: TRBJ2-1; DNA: TGCAGTGCTAGCCGGGACAGGGGTCGATGGCTAGCGGCGTACAATGAGCAGTTCTTC; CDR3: CSASRDRGRWLAAYNEQFF
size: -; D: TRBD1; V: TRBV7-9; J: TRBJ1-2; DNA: TGTGCCAGCAGCTTATCCCGACAGGGCTATGGCTACACCTTC; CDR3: CASSLSRQGYGYTF
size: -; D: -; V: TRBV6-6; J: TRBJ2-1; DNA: TGTGCCAGCAGTCCACCAGGGGAGGGGCTGAATGAGCAGTTCTTC; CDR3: CASSPPGEGLNEQFF
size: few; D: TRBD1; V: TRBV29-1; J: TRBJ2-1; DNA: TGCAGCGTAATAAAGGGACAGACCAATGAGCAGTTCTTC; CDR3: CSVIKGQTNEQFF
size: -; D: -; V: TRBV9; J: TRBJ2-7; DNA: TGTGCCAGCAGCGTAGGTGAGGCGGGCCGGTCGCCCTACGAGCAGTACTTC; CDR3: CASSVGEAGRSPYEQYF
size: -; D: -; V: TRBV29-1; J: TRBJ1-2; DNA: TGCAGCGTTGAGGGCAGGGCTAACTATGGCTACACCTTC; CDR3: CSVEGRANYGYTF
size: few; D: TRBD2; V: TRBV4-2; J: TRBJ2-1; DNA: TGTGCCAGCAGCCAAATTACTAGCGGGGGGGGTGAGCAGTTCTTC; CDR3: CASSQITSGGGEQFF
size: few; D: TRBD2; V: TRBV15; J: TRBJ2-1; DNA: TGTGCCACCAGCAGAAGACTAGCCGCCAGCTCCTACAATGAGCAGTTCTTC; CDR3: CATSRRLAASSYNEQFF
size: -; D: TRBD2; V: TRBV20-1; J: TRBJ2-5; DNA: TGCAGTGCTAGAGATTCCGGGACTAGACAAGAGACCCAGTACTTC; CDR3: CSARDSGTRQETQYF
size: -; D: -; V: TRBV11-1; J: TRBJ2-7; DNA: TGTGCCAGCAGCCCAAAAGCCTTCGGATACGAGCAGTACTTC; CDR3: CASSPKAFGYEQYF
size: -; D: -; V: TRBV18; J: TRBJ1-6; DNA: TGTGCCAGCTCACCGGAAACTGATTCACCCCCCCACTTT; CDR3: CASSPETDSPPHF
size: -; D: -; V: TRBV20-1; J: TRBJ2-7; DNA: TGCAGTGCTAGTGGGCTCAGCAACACCTACGAGCAGTACTTC; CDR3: CSASGLSNTYEQYF
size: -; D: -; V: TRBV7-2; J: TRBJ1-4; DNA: TGTGCCGGCAGCCCAGCCGGGGTGGAGGCTAATGAAAAACTGTTTTTT; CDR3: CAGSPAGVEANEKLFF
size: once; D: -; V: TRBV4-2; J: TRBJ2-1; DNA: TGTGCCAGTAGCCAAGATCGCGGCGGGGCCTACAATGAGCAGTTCTTC; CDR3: CASSQDRGGAYNEQFF
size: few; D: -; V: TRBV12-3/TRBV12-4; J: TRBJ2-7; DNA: TGTGCCAGCAGTCGAGAGATTGAGAGCTCCTACGAGCAGTACTTC; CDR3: CASSREIESSYEQYF